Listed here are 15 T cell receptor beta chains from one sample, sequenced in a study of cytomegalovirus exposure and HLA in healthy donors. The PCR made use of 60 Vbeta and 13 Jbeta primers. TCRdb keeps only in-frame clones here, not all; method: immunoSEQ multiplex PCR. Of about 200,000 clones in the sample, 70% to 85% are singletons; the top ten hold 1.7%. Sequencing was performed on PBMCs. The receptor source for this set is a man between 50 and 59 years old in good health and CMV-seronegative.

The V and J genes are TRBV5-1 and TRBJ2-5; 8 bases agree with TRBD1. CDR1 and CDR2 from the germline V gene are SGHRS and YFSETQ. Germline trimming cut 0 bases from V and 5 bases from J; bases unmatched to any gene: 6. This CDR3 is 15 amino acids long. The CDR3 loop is CASSLAGRGQETQYF. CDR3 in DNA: TGCGCCAGCAGCTTGGCCGGCAGGGGGCAGGAGACCCAGTACTTC.

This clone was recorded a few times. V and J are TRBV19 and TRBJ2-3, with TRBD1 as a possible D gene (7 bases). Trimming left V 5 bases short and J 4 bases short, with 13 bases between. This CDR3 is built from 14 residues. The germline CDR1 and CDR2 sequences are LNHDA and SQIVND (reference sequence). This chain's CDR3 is CASSHARGADTQYF. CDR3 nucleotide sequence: TGTGCCAGTAGTCATGCCAGGGGGGCAGATACGCAGTATTTT.

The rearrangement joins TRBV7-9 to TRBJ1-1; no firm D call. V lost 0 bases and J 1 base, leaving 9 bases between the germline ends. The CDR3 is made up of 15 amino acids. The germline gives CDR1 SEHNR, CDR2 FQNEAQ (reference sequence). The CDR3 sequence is CASSLAAGSNTEAFF. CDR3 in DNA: TGTGCCAGCAGCTTAGCGGCAGGATCGAACACTGAAGCTTTCTTT.

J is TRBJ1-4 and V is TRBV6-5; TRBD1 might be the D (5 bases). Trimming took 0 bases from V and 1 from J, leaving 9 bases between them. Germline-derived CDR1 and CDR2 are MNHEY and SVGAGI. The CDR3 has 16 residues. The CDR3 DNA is TGTGCCAGCAGTTACTCAGGGGCTCAAACTAATGAAAAACTGTTTTTT. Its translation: CASSYSGAQTNEKLFF.

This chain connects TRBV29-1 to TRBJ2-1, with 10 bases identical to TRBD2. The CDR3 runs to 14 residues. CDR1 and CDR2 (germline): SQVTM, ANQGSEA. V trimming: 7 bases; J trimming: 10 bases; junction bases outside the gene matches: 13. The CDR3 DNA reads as TGCAGCGCAAGAGCGGGAGGGATCATTCGGGAGCAGTTCTTC. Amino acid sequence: CSARAGGIIREQFF.

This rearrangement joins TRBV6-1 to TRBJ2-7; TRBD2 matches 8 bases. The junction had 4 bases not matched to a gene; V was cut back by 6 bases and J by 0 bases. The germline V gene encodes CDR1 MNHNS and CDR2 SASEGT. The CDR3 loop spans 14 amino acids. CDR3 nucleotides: TGTGCCAGCAGCACAGCGGGAGCCTCCTACGAGCAGTACTTC. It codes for CASSTAGASYEQYF.

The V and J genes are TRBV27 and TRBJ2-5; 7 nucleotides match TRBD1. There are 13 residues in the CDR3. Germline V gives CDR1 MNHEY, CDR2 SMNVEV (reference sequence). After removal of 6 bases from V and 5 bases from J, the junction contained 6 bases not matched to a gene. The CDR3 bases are TGTGCCAGCAGAGACAGGGCTTGGGAGACCCAGTACTTC. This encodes CASRDRAWETQYF.

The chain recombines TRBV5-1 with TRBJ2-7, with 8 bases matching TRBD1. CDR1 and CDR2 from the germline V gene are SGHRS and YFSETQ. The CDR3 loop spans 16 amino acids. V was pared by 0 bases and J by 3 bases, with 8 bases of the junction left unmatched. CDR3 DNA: TGCGCCAGCAGCTTGGGGAGGACAGGGCATCGCTACGAGCAGTACTTC. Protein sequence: CASSLGRTGHRYEQYF.

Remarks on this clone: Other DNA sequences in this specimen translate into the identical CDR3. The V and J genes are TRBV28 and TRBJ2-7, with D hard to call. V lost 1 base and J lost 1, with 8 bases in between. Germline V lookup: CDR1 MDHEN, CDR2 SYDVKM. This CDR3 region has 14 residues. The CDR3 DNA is TGTGCCAGCAGTTTATCCGGCGGTTCCTACGAGCAGTACTTC. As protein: CASSLSGGSYEQYF.

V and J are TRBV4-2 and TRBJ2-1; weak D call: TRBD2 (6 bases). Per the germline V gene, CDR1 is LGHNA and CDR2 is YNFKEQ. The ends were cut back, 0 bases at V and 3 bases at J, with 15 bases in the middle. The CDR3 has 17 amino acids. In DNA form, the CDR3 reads TGTGCCAGCAGCCAAGATCCTAGGACTACCCACTACAATGAGCAGTTCTTC. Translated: CASSQDPRTTHYNEQFF.

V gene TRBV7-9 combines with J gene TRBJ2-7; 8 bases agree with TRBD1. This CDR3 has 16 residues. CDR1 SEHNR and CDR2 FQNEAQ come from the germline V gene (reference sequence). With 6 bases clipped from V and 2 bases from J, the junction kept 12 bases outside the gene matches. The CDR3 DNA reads TGTGCCAGCAGACGAACCCGACAGGGGACGGCCTACGAGCAGTACTTC. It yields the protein CASRRTRQGTAYEQYF.

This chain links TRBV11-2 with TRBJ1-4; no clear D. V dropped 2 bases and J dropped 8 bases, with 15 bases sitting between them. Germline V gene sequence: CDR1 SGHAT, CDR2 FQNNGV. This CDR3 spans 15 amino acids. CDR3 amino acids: CASSLHLPPGEKLFF. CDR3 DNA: TGTGCCAGCAGCTTACACCTACCGCCGGGGGAAAAACTGTTTTTT.

The CDR3 DNA reads as TGTGCCAGCAGCTTGCAAGCGGGACTCTCTGGGGCCAACGTCCTGACTTTC. It yields the protein CASSLQAGLSGANVLTF. V is TRBV5-4 and J is TRBJ2-6, with 7 bases that match TRBD2. This CDR3 comprises 17 residues. Trimming cost V 1 base and J 0 bases; bases outside gene matches: 4. Germline CDR1 SGHNT, CDR2 YYREEE (reference sequence).

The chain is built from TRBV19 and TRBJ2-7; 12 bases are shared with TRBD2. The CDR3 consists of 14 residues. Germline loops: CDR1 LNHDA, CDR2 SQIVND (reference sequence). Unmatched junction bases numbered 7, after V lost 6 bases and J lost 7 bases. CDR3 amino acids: CASSGLAGTVEQYF. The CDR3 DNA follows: TGTGCCAGTAGCGGACTAGCGGGAACGGTAGAGCAGTACTTC.

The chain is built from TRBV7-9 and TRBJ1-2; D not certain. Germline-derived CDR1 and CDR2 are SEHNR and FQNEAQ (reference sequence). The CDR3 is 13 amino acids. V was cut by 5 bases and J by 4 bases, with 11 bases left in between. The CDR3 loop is CASSPSLSYGYTF. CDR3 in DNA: TGTGCCAGCAGCCCATCGCTGAGCTATGGCTACACCTTC.